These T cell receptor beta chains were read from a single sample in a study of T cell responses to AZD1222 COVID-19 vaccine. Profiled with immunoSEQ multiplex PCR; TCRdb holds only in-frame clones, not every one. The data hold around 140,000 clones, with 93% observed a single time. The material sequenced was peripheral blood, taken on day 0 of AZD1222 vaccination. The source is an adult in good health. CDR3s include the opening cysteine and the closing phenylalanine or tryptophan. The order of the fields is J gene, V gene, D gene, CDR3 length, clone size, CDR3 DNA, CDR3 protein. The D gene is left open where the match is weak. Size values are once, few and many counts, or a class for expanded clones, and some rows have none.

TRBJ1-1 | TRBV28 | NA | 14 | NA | TGTGCCAGCAGTCCGGCAGGGGTAAACACTGAAGCTTTCTTT | CASSPAGVNTEAFF
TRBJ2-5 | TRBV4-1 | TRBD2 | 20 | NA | TGCGCCAGCAGCCAATATACCGGGACTAGCGGCAATGGGGGACAAGAGACCCAGTACTTC | CASSQYTGTSGNGGQETQYF
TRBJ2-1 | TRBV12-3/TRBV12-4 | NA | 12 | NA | TGTGCCAGCAGTGAGTCCTACAATGAGCAGTTCTTC | CASSESYNEQFF
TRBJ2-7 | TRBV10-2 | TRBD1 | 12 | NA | TGCGCCAGCACTGACAGGGGGCGCGAGCAGTACTTC | CASTDRGREQYF
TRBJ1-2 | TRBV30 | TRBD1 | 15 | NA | TGTGCCTGGAGTGTACTTAGGGGGCACCTATGGAGCTACACCTTC | CAWSVLRGHLWSYTF
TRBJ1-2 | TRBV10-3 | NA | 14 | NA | TGTGCCATCAGTGACCCTCCAGGCGGCTATGGCTACACCTTC | CAISDPPGGYGYTF
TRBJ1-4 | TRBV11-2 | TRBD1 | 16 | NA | TGTGCCAGCAGCTTAGCGTTTGGGACAGACAATGAAAAACTGTTTTTT | CASSLAFGTDNEKLFF
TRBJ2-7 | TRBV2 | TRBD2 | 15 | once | TGTGCCATCGACCATAGCGGGAAGGGTAAATACGAGCAGTACTTC | CAIDHSGKGKYEQYF
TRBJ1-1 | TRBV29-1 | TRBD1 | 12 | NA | TGCAGCGTGGGACAGACGAACACTGAAGCTTTCTTT | CSVGQTNTEAFF
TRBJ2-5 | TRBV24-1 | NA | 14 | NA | TGTGCCACCAGTGATTTGCAACAGGGAGAGACCCAGTACTTC | CATSDLQQGETQYF
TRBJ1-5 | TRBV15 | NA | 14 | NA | TGTGCCACCAGCAGGGCTGGGGGTAATCAGCCCCAGCATTTT | CATSRAGGNQPQHF
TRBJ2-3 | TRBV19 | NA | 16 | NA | TGTGCCAGTAGTAAACTTGGCGGAGCAAGCACAGATACGCAGTATTTT | CASSKLGGASTDTQYF
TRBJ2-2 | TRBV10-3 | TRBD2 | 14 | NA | TGTGCCATTCTAGCGGGAGGAGGCACCGGGGAGCTGTTTTTT | CAILAGGGTGELFF
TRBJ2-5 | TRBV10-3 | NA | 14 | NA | TGTGCCATCAGTGAGTCGTTGGCCCAAGAGACCCAGTACTTC | CAISESLAQETQYF
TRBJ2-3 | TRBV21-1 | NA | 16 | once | TGTGCCAGCAGCAAGGGGAGGGGGACTCCGTCGGATACGCAGTATTTT | CASSKGRGTPSDTQYF
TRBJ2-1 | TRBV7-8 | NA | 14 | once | TGTGCCAGCAGCTTAGGGAGAGGGGTCAATGAGCAGTTCTTC | CASSLGRGVNEQFF
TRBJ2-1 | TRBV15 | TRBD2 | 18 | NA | TGTGCCACCAGCAGAGAGAGCGGGAGGGCCGAAGGCTACAATGAGCAGTTCTTC | CATSRESGRAEGYNEQFF
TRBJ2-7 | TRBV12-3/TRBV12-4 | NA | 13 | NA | TGTGCCAGCAGTTTAATCGGGTCCCGCGAGCAGTACTTC | CASSLIGSREQYF
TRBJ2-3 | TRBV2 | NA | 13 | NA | TGTGCCAGCAGTGAACAGGGCCGAGATACGCAGTATTTT | CASSEQGRDTQYF
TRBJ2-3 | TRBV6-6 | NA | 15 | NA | TGTGCCAGCATCTCCCCCGCGGACAGCACAGATACGCAGTATTTT | CASISPADSTDTQYF
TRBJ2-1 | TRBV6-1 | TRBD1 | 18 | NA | TGTGCCAGCAGTGAAGTCCCGGGACAGGGAGCGGTGTACAATGAGCAGTTCTTC | CASSEVPGQGAVYNEQFF
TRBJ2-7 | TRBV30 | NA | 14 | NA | TGTGCCTGGAGTGTTGGGCAGCGCTCCTACGAGCAGTACTTC | CAWSVGQRSYEQYF
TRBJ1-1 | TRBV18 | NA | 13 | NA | TGTGCCAGCACCCTACAGGGTGGTACTGAAGCTTTCTTT | CASTLQGGTEAFF
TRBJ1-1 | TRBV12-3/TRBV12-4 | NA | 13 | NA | TGTGCCAGCAGTTTAAAGGGGACCACTGAAGCTTTCTTT | CASSLKGTTEAFF
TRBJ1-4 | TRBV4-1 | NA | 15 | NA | TGCGCCAGCAGCCAAGTCTTCGGAGGAAATGAAAAACTGTTTTTT | CASSQVFGGNEKLFF
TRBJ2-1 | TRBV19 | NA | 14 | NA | TGTGCCAGTAGTAAAAGGCAGGCCCGGAATGAGCAGTTCTTC | CASSKRQARNEQFF
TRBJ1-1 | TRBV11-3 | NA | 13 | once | TGTGCCAGCAGCCGCAACTTGAACACTGAAGCTTTCTTT | CASSRNLNTEAFF
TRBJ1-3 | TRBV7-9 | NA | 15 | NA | TGTGCCAGCAGCCCGTTGCAGGTTGGAGGAAACACCATATATTTT | CASSPLQVGGNTIYF
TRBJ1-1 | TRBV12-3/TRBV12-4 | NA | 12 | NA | TGTGCCAGCAGTGACTGGGGGACTGAAGCTTTCTTT | CASSDWGTEAFF
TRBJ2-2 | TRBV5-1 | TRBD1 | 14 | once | TGCGCCAGCAGCCTACAGGGGGCCTCCGGGGAGCTGTTTTTT | CASSLQGASGELFF
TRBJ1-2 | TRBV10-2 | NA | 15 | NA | TGCGCCAGCAGTGATTGGGACACCTCTAACTATGGCTACACCTTC | CASSDWDTSNYGYTF
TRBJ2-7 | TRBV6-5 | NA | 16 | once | TGTGCCAGCAGTTACCCTCTGAGCGGCACTACCTACGAGCAGTACTTC | CASSYPLSGTTYEQYF
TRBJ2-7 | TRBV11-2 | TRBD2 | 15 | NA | TGTGCCAGCAGCTTTTGGAGCGGGAGGGCCAACGAGCAGTACTTC | CASSFWSGRANEQYF
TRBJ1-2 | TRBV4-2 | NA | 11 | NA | TGTGCCAGCAGCCAAGATCTAGGCTACACCTTC | CASSQDLGYTF
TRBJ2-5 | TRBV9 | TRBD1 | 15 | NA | TGTGCCAGCAGCGTAGGGGACAGGGGATGGGAGACCCAGTACTTC | CASSVGDRGWETQYF
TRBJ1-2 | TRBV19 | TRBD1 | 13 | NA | TGTGCCAGTAGTAAGGGGGCCCGCCTGGGCTACACCTTC | CASSKGARLGYTF
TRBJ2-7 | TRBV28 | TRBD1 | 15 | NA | TGTGCCAGCAGCTCACCGGGACAGGGACAAAGCGAGCAGTACTTC | CASSSPGQGQSEQYF
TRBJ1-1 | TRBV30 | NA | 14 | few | TGTGCCTGGAGTGTAACAACGATGAACACTGAAGCTTTCTTT | CAWSVTTMNTEAFF
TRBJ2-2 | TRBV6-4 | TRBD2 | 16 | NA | TGTGCCAGCAGTGCGCAGAGCGGGAGGGCCACCGGGGAGCTGTTTTTT | CASSAQSGRATGELFF
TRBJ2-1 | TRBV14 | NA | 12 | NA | TGTGCCAGCAGCCAGACACTCGGCGAGCAGTTCTTC | CASSQTLGEQFF
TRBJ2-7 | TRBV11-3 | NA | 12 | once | TGTGCCAGCAGCGACGGAACCTACGAGCAGTACTTC | CASSDGTYEQYF
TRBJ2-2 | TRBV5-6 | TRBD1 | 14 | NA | TGTGCCAGCAGCTCCTCCGGACAGGGTAGGGAGCTGTTTTTT | CASSSSGQGRELFF
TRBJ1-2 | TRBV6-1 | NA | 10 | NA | TGTGCCAGCAGTGAAGGAGGCTACACCTTC | CASSEGGYTF
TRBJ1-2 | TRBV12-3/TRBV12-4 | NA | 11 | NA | TGTGCCAGCAGACATCACTATGGCTACACCTTC | CASRHHYGYTF
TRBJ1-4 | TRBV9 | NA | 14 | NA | TGTGCCAGCAGCGCTGGGACGTATAATGAAAAACTGTTTTTT | CASSAGTYNEKLFF
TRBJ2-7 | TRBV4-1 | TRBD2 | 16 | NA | TGCGCCAGCAGCCAAGTTGTGGCTAGCGGGACCTACGAGCAGTACTTC | CASSQVVASGTYEQYF
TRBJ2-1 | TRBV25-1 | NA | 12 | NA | TGTGCCAGCAGTGAATTAAGGGATGAGCAGTTCTTC | CASSELRDEQFF
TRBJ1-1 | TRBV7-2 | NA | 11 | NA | TGTGCCAGCAGCTTCACGGCTGAAGCTTTCTTT | CASSFTAEAFF